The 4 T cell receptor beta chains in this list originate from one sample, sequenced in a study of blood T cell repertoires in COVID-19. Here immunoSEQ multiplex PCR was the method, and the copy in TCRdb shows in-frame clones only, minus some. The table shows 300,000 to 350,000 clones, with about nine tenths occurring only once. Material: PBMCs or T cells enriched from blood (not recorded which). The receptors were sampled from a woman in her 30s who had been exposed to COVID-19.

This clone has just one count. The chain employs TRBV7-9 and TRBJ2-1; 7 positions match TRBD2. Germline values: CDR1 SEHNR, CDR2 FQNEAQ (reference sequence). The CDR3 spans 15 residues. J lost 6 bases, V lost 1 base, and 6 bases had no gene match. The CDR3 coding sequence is TGTGCCAGCAGCTTAGTGATGGCGGGGGTCAATGAGCAGTTCTTC. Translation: CASSLVMAGVNEQFF.

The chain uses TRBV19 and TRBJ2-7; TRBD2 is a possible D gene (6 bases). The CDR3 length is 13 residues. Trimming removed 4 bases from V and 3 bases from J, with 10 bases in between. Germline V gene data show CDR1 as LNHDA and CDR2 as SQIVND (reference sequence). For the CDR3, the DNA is TGTGCCAGTAGTACACCGGGACTCTACGAGCAGTACTTC. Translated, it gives CASSTPGLYEQYF.

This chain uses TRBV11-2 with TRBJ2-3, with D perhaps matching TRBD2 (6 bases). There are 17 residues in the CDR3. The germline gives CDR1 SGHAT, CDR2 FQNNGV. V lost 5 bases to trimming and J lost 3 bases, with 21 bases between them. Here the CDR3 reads CASSPRWGEVGTDTQYF. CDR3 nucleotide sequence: TGTGCCAGCAGCCCCCGGTGGGGGGAGGTGGGTACAGATACGCAGTATTTT. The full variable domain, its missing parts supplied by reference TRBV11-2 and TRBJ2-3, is EAGVAQSPRYKIIEKRQSVAFWCNPISGHATLYWYQQILGQGPKLLIQFQNNGVVDDSQLPKDRFSAERLKGVDSTLKIQPAKLEDSAVYLCASSPRWGEVGTDTQYFGPGTRLTVL.

This CDR3 reads CASTDPGLNTEAFF. CDR3 in DNA: TGTGCCAGTACCGACCCGGGACTTAACACTGAAGCTTTCTTT. The V gene is TRBV19, the J gene TRBJ1-1, with a possible D match to TRBD1 (5 bases). Germline CDR1 and CDR2: LNHDA and SQIVND (reference sequence). There are 14 residues in the CDR3. The V gene lost 7 bases and the J gene lost 2 bases, with 14 bases spanning the gap.